This paragraph reports one T cell receptor (beta chain). Original processing notes: Cell counts per sample came from amplifying reference gene primers. Profiled with immunoSEQ multiplex PCR; TCRdb holds only in-frame clones, not every one. V and J calls and clone size are those listed in that table; D and trimming were worked out from the DNA. The table includes 55,000 to 85,000 clones, approximately 86% detected once. This sample stems from a study of blood T cell repertoires in COVID-19. At the level of the study: Sites in the United States, Italy and Spain provided acute and convalescent COVID-19 samples.

Losses at the gene ends were 4 bases for V and 7 bases for J; bases not matched to a gene: 6. In germline, CDR1 is SGHDT, CDR2 YYEEEE. CDR3 length equals 13 residues. The clonotype originates from a human donor in a cohort sampled during active COVID-19. V gene TRBV5-6 combines with J gene TRBJ2-7; 9 bases are shared with TRBD1. The source material was peripheral blood. The CDR3 reads CASSRGQGLEQYF. For the CDR3, the DNA is TGTGCCAGCAGCCGAGGACAGGGGTTGGAGCAGTACTTC.